This TCR beta chain was sequenced during a study of T cell clonotyping in hematopoietic cell transplantation. Points from the study as a whole: After transplant, recipient diversity fell while pathologically expanded clonotypes grew through day 180. Few recipient clonotypes overlapped donors; over 95% were de novo at given depth.

This clone was picked up one time. Its antigen is as yet unknown. V gave up 5 bases and J gave up 2 bases, with 11 bases separating them. CDR1 is LNHDA, CDR2 SQIVND, per germline (reference sequence). This CDR3 contains 14 residues. Profiled with immunoSEQ multiplex PCR; TCRdb holds only in-frame clones, not every one. The table includes 10,000 to 15,000 clones, about nine tenths detected once. The rearrangement uses TRBV19 and TRBJ2-3; weak D call: TRBD1 (5 bases). Source material: peripheral blood mononuclear cells. This receptor was obtained from a man aged 30 to 45 in good health. Some clones in this sample may be carry-over from other donors' samples. CDR3 sequence (DNA): TGTGCCAGTAGTGCATGGGGCTTCACAGATACGCAGTATTTT. Its translation: CASSAWGFTDTQYF.